This T cell receptor (beta chain) was sequenced in a study of CD8+CD57+ T cells in acquired aplastic anemia. Genomic DNA templated the TCR beta VDJ and CDR3 profiling. TCRdb reanalysed the reads using MiXCR and keeps one entry per CDR3 protein. The sample lists 200,000 to 250,000 distinct CDR3 sequences, roughly 53% occurring once. The CDR3 is made up of 16 amino acids. The V gene's germline CDR1 is MGHDK and CDR2 SYGVNS. Unmatched junction bases numbered 9, after V lost 4 bases and J lost 5 bases. The sequenced patients had an expansion of CD8+CD57+ cells seen by flow cytometry. The sequenced sample was sorted CD4+, CD8+, or CD8+CD57+ T cells (not recorded which) from PBMCs. This chain uses TRBV25-1 with TRBJ2-2; 8 bases map to TRBD2. The clonotype originates from a human donor with aplastic anemia. CDR3 sequence reads: CASSGSGGGLTGELFF. The CDR3 DNA follows: TGTGCCAGCAGTGGCTCGGGGGGGGGGCTAACCGGGGAGCTGTTTTTT.